This T cell receptor beta chain came from a study of T-cell memory formation after mild COVID-19. TCRdb independently ran MiXCR on the 5' RACE reads; one entry per CDR3 protein. Of under 400,000 distinct CDR3 sequences in the sample, 25% to 30% are singletons; the top ten hold approximately 13%. The V and J ends lost 2 bases and 5 bases, in that order; junction bases with no gene match: 13. Germline V gene lookup returns CDR1 KGHDR and CDR2 SFDVKD. The CDR3 runs 18 residues. The rearrangement joins TRBV24-1 to TRBJ2-3, with 9 bases identical to TRBD1. The TCR sequence derives from an adult woman who had mild COVID-19 (a few samples of this study predate the infection). Cell type and time point are not known. The sequenced material came from PBMCs or a T cell subset sorted from them (not recorded which). The DNA for the CDR3 is TGTGCCACCAGTGATTGGAACGCCGGGACAGGGAGGGTAGATACGCAGTATTTT. As protein: CATSDWNAGTGRVDTQYF.